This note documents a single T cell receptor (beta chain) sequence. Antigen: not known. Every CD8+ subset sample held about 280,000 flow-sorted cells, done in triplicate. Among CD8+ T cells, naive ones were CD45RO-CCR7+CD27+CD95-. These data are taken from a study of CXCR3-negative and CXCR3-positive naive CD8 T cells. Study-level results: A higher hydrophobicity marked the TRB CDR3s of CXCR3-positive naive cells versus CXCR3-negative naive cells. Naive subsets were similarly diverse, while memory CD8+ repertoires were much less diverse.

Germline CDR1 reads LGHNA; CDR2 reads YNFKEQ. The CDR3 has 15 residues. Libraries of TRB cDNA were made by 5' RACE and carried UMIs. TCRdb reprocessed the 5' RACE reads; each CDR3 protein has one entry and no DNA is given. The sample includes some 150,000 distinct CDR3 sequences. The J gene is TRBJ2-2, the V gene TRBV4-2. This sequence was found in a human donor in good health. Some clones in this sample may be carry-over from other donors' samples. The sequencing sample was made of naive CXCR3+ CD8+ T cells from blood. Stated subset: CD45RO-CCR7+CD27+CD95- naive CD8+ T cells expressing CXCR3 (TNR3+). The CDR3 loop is CASSHRDPNTGELFF.